This entry lists 10 T cell receptor beta chains sequenced from one sample in a study of CD8 T cells in Susac syndrome. Random hexamers served to reverse transcribe roughly 0.45 to 1 ug RNA. MiXCR was run by TCRdb on the immunoSEQ multiplex PCR reads, yielding one entry per CDR3 protein. Among about 400,000 distinct CDR3 sequences listed, about 85% were seen once. The sample taken for sequencing was CD8+ T cells from PBMCs. These receptor sequences come from a human donor with multiple sclerosis.

This chain links TRBV6-5 with TRBJ2-3; 8 bases are shared with TRBD1. The CDR3 runs 17 residues. CDR1 MNHEY and CDR2 SVGAGI come from the germline V gene. V shed 0 bases, J shed 1 base, and the junction held 6 bases outside the gene matches. CDR3 loop: CASSYSSVGQGTDTQYF. CDR3 DNA sequence: TGTGCCAGCAGTTACTCTTCGGTGGGACAGGGCACAGATACGCAGTATTTT.

The genes are TRBV5-1 and TRBJ2-7; a weak D match, TRBD2 (5 bases). The germline V and J ends were trimmed by 4 bases and 3 bases, with 11 bases remaining between them. CDR3 length equals 13 residues. The germline gives CDR1 SGHRS, CDR2 YFSETQ. The CDR3 loop is CASSQEVRYEQYF. In nucleotides, the CDR3 is TGCGCCAGCAGCCAGGAGGTCCGCTACGAGCAGTACTTC.

CDR3 region: CASSETSGGATDTQYF. Here the CDR3 DNA reads TGTGCCAGCAGTGAAACCAGCGGGGGGGCTACAGATACGCAGTATTTT. V and J are TRBV6-4 and TRBJ2-3; the match to TRBD2 covers 10 bases. Germline loops: CDR1 MRHNA, CDR2 SNTAGT. CDR3 size: 16 residues. V shed 3 bases, J shed 3 bases, and the junction held 6 bases outside the gene matches.

The chain couples TRBV7-9 to TRBJ2-1; D perhaps matches TRBD2 (5 bases). This CDR3 has 15 amino acids. Trimming removed 7 bases from V and 2 bases from J, with 15 bases in between. Germline values: CDR1 SEHNR, CDR2 FQNEAQ (reference sequence). CDR3 sequence reads: CASTPIANPYNEQFF. The CDR3 bases are TGTGCCAGCACCCCAATAGCGAACCCCTACAATGAGCAGTTCTTC.

This rearrangement joins TRBV12-3 or TRBV12-4 to TRBJ2-7; 9 bases agree with TRBD2. The CDR3 totals 15 residues. The J segment lost 2 bases and the V segment lost 3 bases, leaving 5 bases of the junction unmatched. Written as DNA, the CDR3 is TGTGCCAGCAGTTTCGGCGGGGGGGCTCCCTACGAGCAGTACTTC. This encodes CASSFGGGAPYEQYF.

The gene calls are TRBV9 and TRBJ2-7; unclear D gene. There are 16 residues in the CDR3. The V end was cut by 3 bases, the J end by 0 bases, with 16 bases between. The germline CDR1 and CDR2 sequences are SGDLS and YYNGEE. For the CDR3, the DNA is TGTGCCAGCAGCGGAAGTAGGACGGGTAGCTCCTACGAGCAGTACTTC. The encoded protein is CASSGSRTGSSYEQYF.

This clonotype was seen a single time. The chain has TRBV7-2 and TRBJ2-5, with TRBD1 as a possible D gene (5 bases). Germline V gene lookup returns CDR1 SGHTA and CDR2 FQGNSA. V was pared by 2 bases and J by 2 bases, with 9 bases between. This CDR3 is 14 amino acids long. In DNA, the CDR3 is TGTGCCAGCAGCTTACAGGGCACTCAAGAGACCCAGTACTTC. Protein product: CASSLQGTQETQYF. The whole variable domain, filled in from reference TRBV7-2 and TRBJ2-5, reads GAGVSQSPSNKVTEKGKDVELRCDPISGHTALYWYRQSLGQGLEFLIYFQGNSAPDKSGLPSDRFSAERTGGSVSTLTIQRTQQEDSAVYLCASSLQGTQETQYFGPGTRLLVL.

This clonotype appeared a few times. This chain links TRBV6-1 with TRBJ1-3; D is undetermined. The V gene lost 5 bases and the J gene lost 7 bases, with 12 bases spanning the gap. This CDR3 is 13 amino acids long. CDR1 is MNHNS and CDR2 is SASEGT in the germline V gene. CDR3 region: CASSSAGSNTIYF. CDR3 in DNA: TGTGCCAGCAGTTCGGCGGGTAGCAACACCATATATTTT.

This sequence joins TRBV24-1 and TRBJ2-2; perhaps TRBD2 as D (6 bases). Germline CDR1 and CDR2: KGHDR and SFDVKD. V gave up 5 bases and J gave up 2 bases, with 8 bases separating them. The CDR3 contains 14 residues. The CDR3 reads CATSGRANTGELFF. For the CDR3, the DNA is TGTGCCACCAGTGGGAGGGCCAACACCGGGGAGCTGTTTTTT.

This clonotype appeared a single time. The chain combines TRBV6-5 with TRBJ2-7, with 7 positions matching TRBD1. After removal of 4 bases from V and 1 base from J, the junction contained 7 bases not matched to a gene. Germline-derived CDR1 and CDR2 are MNHEY and SVGAGI. The CDR3 totals 15 residues. The CDR3 DNA reads TGTGCCAGCAGTTGGTCACAGGGGATTTCCTACGAGCAGTACTTC. Translating it yields CASSWSQGISYEQYF.